Below, 17 T cell receptor beta chains from the same sample are listed, as sequenced in a study of a mutant IDH1 vaccine in newly diagnosed glioma. Time point noted: week 23, last vaccination. Topical imiquimod was applied with each vaccine dose, which held 300 ug of mutant IDH1 20-mer peptide. TCRdb keeps only in-frame clones here, not all; method: immunoSEQ multiplex PCR. The sample lists about 44,000 clones, about 91% occurring once. These receptors have no known antigen. Material: PBMCs, obtained from a glioma patient whose treatment included an IDH1 peptide vaccine. Every receptor here comes from a man aged 50-60 years with glioma.

This clone was seen only once. V gene TRBV6-5 combines with J gene TRBJ2-2; D unclear. The CDR3 is 12 residues long. Trimming pared 2 bases from V and 6 bases from J, leaving 4 bases between. CDR1 and CDR2 from the germline V gene are MNHEY and SVGAGI. The CDR3 reads CASSYVPGELFF. CDR3 sequence (DNA): TGTGCCAGCAGTTACGTCCCCGGGGAGCTGTTTTTT.

The chain carries TRBV5-1 and TRBJ2-2; 8 nucleotides match TRBD1. CDR3 length equals 16 residues. J gave up 0 bases and V 6 bases, and 7 bases lay outside the gene matches. Germline V gene lookup returns CDR1 SGHRS and CDR2 YFSETQ. CDR3 in DNA: TGCGCCAGCAATTACCAGGGGGCCTCGAACACCGGGGAGCTGTTTTTT. Its translation: CASNYQGASNTGELFF.

The gene calls are TRBV9 and TRBJ2-4; a weak D match, TRBD1 (6 bases). Between the trimmed V and J ends, which lost 0 bases and 8 bases, there was a span of 12 bases. This CDR3 region has 14 residues. Germline assignment: CDR1 SGDLS and CDR2 YYNGEE. As DNA, the CDR3 is TGTGCCAGCAGCGTAGCCTACAGGGATGACATTCAGTACTTC. As protein: CASSVAYRDDIQYF. Filled out from reference TRBV9 and TRBJ2-4, the complete variable domain reads DSGVTQTPKHLITATGQRVTLRCSPRSGDLSVYWYQQSLDQGLQFLIQYYNGEERAKGNILERFSAQQFPDLHSELNLSSLELGDSALYFCASSVAYRDDIQYFGAGTRLSVL.

This chain uses TRBV4-1 with TRBJ2-2; D is perhaps TRBD2 (7 bases). V gave up 4 bases and J gave up 5 bases, with 20 bases separating them. CDR3 size: 17 residues. Germline CDR1 MGHRA, CDR2 YSYEKL. CDR3 protein: CASSLTREGGGTGELFF. DNA for the CDR3: TGCGCCAGCAGCCTCACCAGGGAGGGGGGAGGTACCGGGGAGCTGTTTTTT.

The rearrangement uses TRBV2 and TRBJ1-5, with D possibly TRBD1 on 6 matching bases. The CDR3 consists of 16 residues. With 3 bases removed from V and 5 bases from J, the gap between germline ends came to 17 bases. The germline V gene has CDR1 SNHLY and CDR2 FYNNEI. In DNA, the CDR3 is TGTGCCAGCAGTGATCTCGGGACATCGCCCGATCAGCCCCAGCATTTT. It encodes CASSDLGTSPDQPQHF.

This chain links TRBV4-2 with TRBJ2-7; 8 positions agree with TRBD1. Losses at the gene ends were 4 bases for V and 1 base for J; bases not matched to a gene: 3. This CDR3 comprises 14 residues. Looked up from germline, CDR1 is LGHNA and CDR2 is YNFKEQ. The CDR3 DNA sequence: TGTGCCAGCAGCCCCGGGACAGGATCCTACGAGCAGTACTTC. Its translation: CASSPGTGSYEQYF.

This rearrangement joins TRBV19 to TRBJ2-7; D is ambiguous. CDR1 is LNHDA and CDR2 is SQIVND in the germline V gene (reference sequence). The V gene lost 2 bases and the J gene lost 10 bases, with 9 bases spanning the gap. This CDR3 contains 11 residues. CDR3 sequence reads: CASSIRDVQYF. CDR3 nucleotides: TGTGCCAGTAGTATACGAGACGTTCAGTACTTC. Drawing the rest from reference TRBV19 and TRBJ2-7, the complete variable domain is DGGITQSPKYLFRKEGQNVTLSCEQNLNHDAMYWYRQDPGQGLRLIYYSQIVNDFQKGDIAEGYSVSREKKESFPLTVTSAQKNPTAFYLCASSIRDVQYFGPGTRLTVT.

The genes are TRBV7-2 and TRBJ2-3; a possible D gene is TRBD1 (6 bases). The CDR3 spans 14 residues. Trimming removed 5 bases at V and 4 bases at J, with 13 bases between. Germline CDR1 SGHTA, CDR2 FQGNSA. The CDR3 bases are TGTGCCAGCAGCGCAGCAGGGGTACCAGATACGCAGTATTTT. Protein sequence: CASSAAGVPDTQYF. The full variable domain, with the rest looked up from reference TRBV7-2 and TRBJ2-3, is GAGVSQSPSNKVTEKGKDVELRCDPISGHTALYWYRQSLGQGLEFLIYFQGNSAPDKSGLPSDRFSAERTGGSVSTLTIQRTQQEDSAVYLCASSAAGVPDTQYFGPGTRLTVL.

V is TRBV30 and J is TRBJ2-7; 8 nucleotides align to TRBD1. Losses at the gene ends were 1 base for V and 0 bases for J; bases not matched to a gene: 2. The CDR3 is 14 residues long. The germline CDR1 and CDR2 sequences are GTSNPN and SVGIG (reference sequence). This CDR3 is CAWSDGQGSYEQYF. The DNA for the CDR3 is TGTGCCTGGAGTGATGGACAGGGCTCCTACGAGCAGTACTTC.

This chain joins TRBV6-1 and TRBJ1-2, with D maybe TRBD1 (6 bases). The V end was cut by 6 bases, the J end by 5 bases, with 7 bases between. The germline CDR1 and CDR2 sequences are MNHNS and SASEGT. The CDR3 covers 11 residues. Here the CDR3 reads CASRDSYGYTF. CDR3 DNA: TGTGCCAGCAGGGACAGTTATGGCTACACCTTC.

The rearrangement joins TRBV6-1 to TRBJ2-7; 10 positions match TRBD2. There are 15 residues in the CDR3. V was pared by 0 bases and J by 4 bases, with 3 bases of the junction left unmatched. Germline values: CDR1 MNHNS, CDR2 SASEGT. CDR3 loop: CASSEASSGSYEQYF. The CDR3 nucleotides read TGTGCCAGCAGTGAAGCGTCTAGCGGGAGTTACGAGCAGTACTTC.

The chain joins TRBV27 to TRBJ1-2; D may be TRBD1 (6 bases). V was shortened by 4 bases and J by 8 bases, with 11 bases between the two germline ends. Germline-derived CDR1 and CDR2 are MNHEY and SMNVEV (reference sequence). CDR3 length: 12 amino acids. The CDR3 sequence: CASSWPGGGYTF. The CDR3 coding sequence is TGTGCCAGCAGTTGGCCGGGGGGCGGCTACACCTTC.

The chain has TRBV19 and TRBJ1-1; 8 bases map to TRBD1. The germline gives CDR1 LNHDA, CDR2 SQIVND (reference sequence). J was trimmed by 6 bases and V by 4 bases; bases with no gene match: 4. The CDR3 covers 13 residues. The DNA for the CDR3 is TGTGCCAGTAGTACCCGACAGGGGCCTGAAGCTTTCTTT. This encodes CASSTRQGPEAFF. The full variable domain, its missing parts supplied by reference TRBV19 and TRBJ1-1, is DGGITQSPKYLFRKEGQNVTLSCEQNLNHDAMYWYRQDPGQGLRLIYYSQIVNDFQKGDIAEGYSVSREKKESFPLTVTSAQKNPTAFYLCASSTRQGPEAFFGQGTRLTVV.

This clone showed up just once. This chain links TRBV5-1 with TRBJ2-7; D call uncertain. Germline V gives CDR1 SGHRS, CDR2 YFSETQ. The V and J ends lost 2 bases and 6 bases respectively, with 15 bases between them. This CDR3 has 14 residues. This CDR3 is CASSLATPYPEQYF. The CDR3 DNA reads as TGCGCCAGCAGCTTAGCGACTCCTTACCCCGAGCAGTACTTC. The complete variable domain, with remaining parts taken from reference TRBV5-1 and TRBJ2-7, reads KAGVTQTPRYLIKTRGQQVTLSCSPISGHRSVSWYQQTPGQGLQFLFEYFSETQRNKGNFPGRFSGRQFSNSRSEMNVSTLELGDSALYLCASSLATPYPEQYFGPGTRLTVT.

The chain employs TRBV27 and TRBJ2-4, with 9 bases lining up with TRBD1. The length of the CDR3 is 14 residues. The V segment lost 6 bases and the J segment 6 bases; nucleotides outside the gene matches: 6. Germline V lookup: CDR1 MNHEY, CDR2 SMNVEV (reference sequence). The CDR3 loop is CASSRTGVGNIQYF. CDR3 sequence (DNA): TGTGCCAGCAGCCGGACAGGGGTAGGAAACATTCAGTACTTC.

The gene calls are TRBV14 and TRBJ1-1; D might be TRBD1 (5 bases). The V gene's germline CDR1 is SGHDN and CDR2 FVKESK. Trimming left V 0 bases short and J 1 base short, with 15 bases between. The CDR3 is 17 amino acids. The CDR3 here is CASSQDLKGLGNTEAFF. CDR3 nucleotides: TGTGCCAGCAGCCAAGATTTGAAGGGGCTGGGGAACACTGAAGCTTTCTTT.

The CDR3 here is CASSLDLQGAYEQYF. The CDR3 DNA is TGTGCCAGCAGCTTGGACCTACAGGGGGCCTACGAGCAGTACTTC. The V call is TRBV5-4, the J call TRBJ2-7, with TRBD1 matching over 8 bases. In germline, CDR1 is SGHNT, CDR2 YYREEE (reference sequence). The CDR3 contains 15 residues. V trimming: 0 bases; J trimming: 2 bases; junction bases outside the gene matches: 4.